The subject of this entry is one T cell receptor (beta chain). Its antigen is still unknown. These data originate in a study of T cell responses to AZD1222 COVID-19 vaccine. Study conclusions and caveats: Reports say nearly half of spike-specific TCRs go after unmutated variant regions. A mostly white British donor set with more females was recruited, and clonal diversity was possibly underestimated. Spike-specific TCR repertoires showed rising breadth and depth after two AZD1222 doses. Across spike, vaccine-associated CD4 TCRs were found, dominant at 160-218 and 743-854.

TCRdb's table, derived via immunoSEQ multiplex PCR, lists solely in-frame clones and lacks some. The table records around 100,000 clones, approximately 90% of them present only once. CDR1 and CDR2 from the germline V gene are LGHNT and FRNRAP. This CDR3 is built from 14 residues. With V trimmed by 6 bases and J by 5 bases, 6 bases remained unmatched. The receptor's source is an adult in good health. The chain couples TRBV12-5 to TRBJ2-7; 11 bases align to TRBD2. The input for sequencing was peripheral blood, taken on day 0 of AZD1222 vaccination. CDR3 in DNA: TGTGCTAGTGGCATTAGCGGGAGGGCGAACGAGCAGTACTTC. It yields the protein CASGISGRANEQYF.